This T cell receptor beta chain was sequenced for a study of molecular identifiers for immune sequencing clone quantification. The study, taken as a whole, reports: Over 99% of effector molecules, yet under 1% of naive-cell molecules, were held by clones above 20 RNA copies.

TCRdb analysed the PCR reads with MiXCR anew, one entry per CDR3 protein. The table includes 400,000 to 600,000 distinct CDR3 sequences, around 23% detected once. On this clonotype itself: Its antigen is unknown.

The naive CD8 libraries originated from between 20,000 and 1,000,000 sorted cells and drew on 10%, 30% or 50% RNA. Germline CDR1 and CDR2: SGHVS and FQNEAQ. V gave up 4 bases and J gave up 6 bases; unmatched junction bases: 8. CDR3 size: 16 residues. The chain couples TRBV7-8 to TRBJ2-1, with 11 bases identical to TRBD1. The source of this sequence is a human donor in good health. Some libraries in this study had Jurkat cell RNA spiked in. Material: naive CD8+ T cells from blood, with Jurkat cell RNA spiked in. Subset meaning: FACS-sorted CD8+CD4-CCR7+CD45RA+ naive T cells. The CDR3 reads CASSSRGTGGINEQFF. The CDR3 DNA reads TGTGCCAGCAGCTCACGTGGGACAGGGGGGATCAATGAGCAGTTCTTC.